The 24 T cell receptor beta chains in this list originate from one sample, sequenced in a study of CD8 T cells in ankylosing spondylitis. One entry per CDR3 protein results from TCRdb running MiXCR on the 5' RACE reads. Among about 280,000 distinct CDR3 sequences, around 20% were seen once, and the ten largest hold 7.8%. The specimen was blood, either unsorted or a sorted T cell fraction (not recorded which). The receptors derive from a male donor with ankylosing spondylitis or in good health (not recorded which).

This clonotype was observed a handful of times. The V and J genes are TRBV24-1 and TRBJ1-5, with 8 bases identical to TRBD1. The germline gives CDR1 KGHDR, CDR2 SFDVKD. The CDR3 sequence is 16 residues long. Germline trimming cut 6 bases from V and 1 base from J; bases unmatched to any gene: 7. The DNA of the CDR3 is TGTGCCACCAGTCCCGCAGACAGGGGCAGCAATCAGCCCCAGCATTTT. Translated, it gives CATSPADRGSNQPQHF.

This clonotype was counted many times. The chain's CDR3 is CSVDHGSDTQYF. As DNA, the CDR3 is TGCAGCGTTGACCATGGTTCAGATACGCAGTATTTT. The J gene is TRBJ2-3, the V gene TRBV29-1; D gene uncertain. CDR1 SQVTM and CDR2 ANQGSEA come from the germline V gene. The CDR3 spans 12 residues. Trimming cost V 3 bases and J 4 bases, with 8 bases left between them.

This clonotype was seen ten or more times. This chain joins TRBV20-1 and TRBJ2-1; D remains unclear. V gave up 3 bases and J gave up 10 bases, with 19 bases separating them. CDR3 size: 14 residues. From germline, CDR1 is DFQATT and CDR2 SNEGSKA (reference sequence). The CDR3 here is CSASSPTPPREQFF. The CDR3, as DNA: TGCAGTGCTAGTTCCCCGACACCCCCTAGGGAGCAGTTCTTC.

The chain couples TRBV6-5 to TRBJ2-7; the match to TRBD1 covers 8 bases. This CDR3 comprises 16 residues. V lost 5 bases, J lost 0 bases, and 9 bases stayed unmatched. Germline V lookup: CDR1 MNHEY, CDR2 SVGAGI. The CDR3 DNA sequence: TGTGCCAGCAGTCACACCCGGGACAGGCTCTCCTACGAGCAGTACGTC. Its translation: CASSHTRDRLSYEQYV.

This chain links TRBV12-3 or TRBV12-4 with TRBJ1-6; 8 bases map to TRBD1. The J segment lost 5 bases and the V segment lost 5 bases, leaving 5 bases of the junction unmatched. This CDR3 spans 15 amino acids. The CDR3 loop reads CASSPGQGHNSPLHF. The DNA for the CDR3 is TGTGCCAGCAGTCCCGGACAGGGTCATAATTCACCCCTCCACTTT.

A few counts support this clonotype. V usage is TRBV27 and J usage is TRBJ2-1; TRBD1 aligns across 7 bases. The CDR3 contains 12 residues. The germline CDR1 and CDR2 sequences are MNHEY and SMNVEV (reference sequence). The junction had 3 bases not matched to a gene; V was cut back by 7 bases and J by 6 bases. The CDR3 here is CASTTGFNEQFF. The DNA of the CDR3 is TGTGCCAGCACGACAGGGTTCAATGAGCAGTTCTTC.

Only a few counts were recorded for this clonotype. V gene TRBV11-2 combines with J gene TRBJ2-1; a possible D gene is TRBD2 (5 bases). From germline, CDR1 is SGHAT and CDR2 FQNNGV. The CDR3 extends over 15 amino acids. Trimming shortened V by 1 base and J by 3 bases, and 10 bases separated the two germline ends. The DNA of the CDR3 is TGTGCCAGCAGCTTAGTTAGCGCGAACTACAATGAGCAGTTCTTC. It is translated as CASSLVSANYNEQFF.

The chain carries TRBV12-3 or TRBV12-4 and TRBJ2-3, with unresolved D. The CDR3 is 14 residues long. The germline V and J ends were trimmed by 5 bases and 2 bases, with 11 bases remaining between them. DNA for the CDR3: TGTGCCAGCAGTGAGGACCAAGTCACAGATACGCAGTATTTT. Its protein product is CASSEDQVTDTQYF.

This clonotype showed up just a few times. The CDR3 loop reads CASSTLYGRRGGIDTQYF. CDR3 DNA: TGTGCCAGCAGTACTCTATACGGGAGGCGGGGGGGCATAGATACGCAGTATTTT. V and J are TRBV25-1 and TRBJ2-3, with 9 nucleotides matching TRBD2. The V and J ends lost 5 bases and 5 bases, in that order; junction bases with no gene match: 17. Germline assignment: CDR1 MGHDK and CDR2 SYGVNS. The CDR3 is 18 residues long. The complete variable domain, with remaining parts taken from reference TRBV25-1 and TRBJ2-3, reads EADIYQTPRYLVIGTGKKITLECSQTMGHDKMYWYQQDPGMELHLIHYSYGVNSTEKGDLSSESTVSRIRTEHFPLTLESARPSHTSQYLCASSTLYGRRGGIDTQYFGPGTRLTVL.

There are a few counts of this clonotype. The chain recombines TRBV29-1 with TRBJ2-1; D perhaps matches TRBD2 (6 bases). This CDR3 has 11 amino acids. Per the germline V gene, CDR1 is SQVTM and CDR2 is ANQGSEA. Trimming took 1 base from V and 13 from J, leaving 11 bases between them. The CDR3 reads CSVEAGGVQFF. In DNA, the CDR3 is TGCAGCGTTGAAGCCGGCGGGGTTCAGTTCTTC.

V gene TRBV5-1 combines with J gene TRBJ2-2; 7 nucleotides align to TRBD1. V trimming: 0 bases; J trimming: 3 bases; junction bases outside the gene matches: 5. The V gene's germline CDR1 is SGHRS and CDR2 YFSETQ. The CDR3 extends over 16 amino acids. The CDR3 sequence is CASSLEGARDTGELFF. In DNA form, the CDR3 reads TGCGCCAGCAGCTTGGAGGGGGCACGGGACACCGGGGAGCTGTTTTTT.

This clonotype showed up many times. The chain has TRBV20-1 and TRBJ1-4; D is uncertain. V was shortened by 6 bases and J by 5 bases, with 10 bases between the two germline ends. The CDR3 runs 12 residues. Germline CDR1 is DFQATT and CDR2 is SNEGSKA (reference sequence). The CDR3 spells CSAPDPNEKLFF. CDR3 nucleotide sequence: TGCAGTGCCCCCGACCCGAATGAAAAACTGTTTTTT.

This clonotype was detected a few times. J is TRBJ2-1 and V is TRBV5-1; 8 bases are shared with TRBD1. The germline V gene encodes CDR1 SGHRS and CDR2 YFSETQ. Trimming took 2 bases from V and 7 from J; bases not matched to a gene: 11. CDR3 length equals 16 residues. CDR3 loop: CASSFWTGKNSNEQFF. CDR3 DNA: TGCGCCAGCAGCTTCTGGACAGGGAAAAATAGTAATGAGCAGTTCTTC.

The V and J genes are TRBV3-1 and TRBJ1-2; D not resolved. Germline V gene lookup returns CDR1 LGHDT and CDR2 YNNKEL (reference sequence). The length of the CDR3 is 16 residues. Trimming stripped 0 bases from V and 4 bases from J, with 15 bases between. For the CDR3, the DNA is TGTGCCAGCAGCCAAGATAAGGTGAGGGCTCTCTATGGCTACACCTTC. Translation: CASSQDKVRALYGYTF.

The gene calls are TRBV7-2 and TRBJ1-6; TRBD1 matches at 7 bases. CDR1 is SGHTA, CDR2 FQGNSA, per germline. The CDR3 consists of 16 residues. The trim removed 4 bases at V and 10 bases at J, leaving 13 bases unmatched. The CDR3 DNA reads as TGTGCCAGCAGCTCCGAGGGGAGGGGGCTAGGGTCACCCCTCCACTTT. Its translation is CASSSEGRGLGSPLHF. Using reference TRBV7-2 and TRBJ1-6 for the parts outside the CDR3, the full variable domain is GAGVSQSPSNKVTEKGKDVELRCDPISGHTALYWYRQSLGQGLEFLIYFQGNSAPDKSGLPSDRFSAERTGGSVSTLTIQRTQQEDSAVYLCASSSEGRGLGSPLHFGNGTRLTVT.

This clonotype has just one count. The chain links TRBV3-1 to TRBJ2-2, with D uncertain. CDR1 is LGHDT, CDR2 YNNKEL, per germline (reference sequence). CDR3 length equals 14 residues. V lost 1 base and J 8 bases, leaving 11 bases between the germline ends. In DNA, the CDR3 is TGTGCCAGCAGCCAAGGACATTTAGGGGGGGAGCTGTTTTTT. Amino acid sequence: CASSQGHLGGELFF. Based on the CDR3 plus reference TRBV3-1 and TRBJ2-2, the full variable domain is DTAVSQTPKYLVTQMGNDKSIKCEQNLGHDTMYWYKQDSKKFLKIMFSYNNKELIINETVPNRFSPKSPDKAHLNLHINSLELGDSAVYFCASSQGHLGGELFFGEGSRLTVL.

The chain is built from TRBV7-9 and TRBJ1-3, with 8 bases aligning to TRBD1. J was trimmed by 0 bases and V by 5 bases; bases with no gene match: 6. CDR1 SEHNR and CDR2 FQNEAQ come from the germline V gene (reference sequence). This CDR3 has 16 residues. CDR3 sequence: CASSQAGTGSGNTIYF. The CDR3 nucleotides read TGTGCCAGCAGCCAAGCCGGGACAGGCTCTGGAAACACCATATATTTT.

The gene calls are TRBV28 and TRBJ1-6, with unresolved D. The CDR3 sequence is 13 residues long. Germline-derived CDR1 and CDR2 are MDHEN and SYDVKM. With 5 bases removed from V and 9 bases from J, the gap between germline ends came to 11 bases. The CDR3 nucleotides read TGTGCCAGCAGTCCAGGAGTAGGTTCACCCCTCCACTTT. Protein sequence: CASSPGVGSPLHF.

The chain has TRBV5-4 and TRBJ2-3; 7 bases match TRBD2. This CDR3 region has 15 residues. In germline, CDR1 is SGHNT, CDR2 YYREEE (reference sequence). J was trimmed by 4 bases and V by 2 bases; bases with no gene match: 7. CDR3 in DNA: TGTGCCAGCAGCTTTGCGGGAGACTCGGCAGATACGCAGTATTTT. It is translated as CASSFAGDSADTQYF.

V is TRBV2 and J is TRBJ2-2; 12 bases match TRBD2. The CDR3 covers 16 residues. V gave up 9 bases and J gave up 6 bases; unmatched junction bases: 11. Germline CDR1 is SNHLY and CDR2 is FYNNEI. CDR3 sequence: CASTSGGPALAGELFF. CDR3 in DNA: TGTGCCAGTACTAGCGGGGGGCCGGCCCTGGCCGGGGAGCTGTTTTTT.

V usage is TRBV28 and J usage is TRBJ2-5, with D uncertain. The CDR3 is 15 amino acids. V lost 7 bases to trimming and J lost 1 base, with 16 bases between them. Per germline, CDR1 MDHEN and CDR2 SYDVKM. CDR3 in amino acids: CASTFQGKLQETQYF. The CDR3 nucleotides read TGTGCCAGCACTTTCCAAGGGAAGCTCCAAGAGACCCAGTACTTC. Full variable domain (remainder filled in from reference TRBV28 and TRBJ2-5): DVKVTQSSRYLVKRTGEKVFLECVQDMDHENMFWYRQDPGLGLRLIYFSYDVKMKEKGDIPEGYSVSREKKERFSLILESASTNQTSMYLCASTFQGKLQETQYFGPGTRLLVL.

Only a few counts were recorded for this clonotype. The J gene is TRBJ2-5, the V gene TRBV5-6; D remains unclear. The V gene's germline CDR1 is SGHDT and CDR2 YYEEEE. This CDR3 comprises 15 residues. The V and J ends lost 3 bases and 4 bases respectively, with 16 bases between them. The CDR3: CASSWKGNSRETQYF. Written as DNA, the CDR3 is TGTGCCAGCAGCTGGAAGGGCAATTCGCGAGAGACCCAGTACTTC.

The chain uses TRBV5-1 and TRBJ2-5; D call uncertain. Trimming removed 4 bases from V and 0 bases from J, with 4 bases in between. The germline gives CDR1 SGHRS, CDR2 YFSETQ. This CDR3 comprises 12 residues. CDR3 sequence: CASSDNQETQYF. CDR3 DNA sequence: TGCGCCAGCAGCGACAACCAAGAGACCCAGTACTTC.

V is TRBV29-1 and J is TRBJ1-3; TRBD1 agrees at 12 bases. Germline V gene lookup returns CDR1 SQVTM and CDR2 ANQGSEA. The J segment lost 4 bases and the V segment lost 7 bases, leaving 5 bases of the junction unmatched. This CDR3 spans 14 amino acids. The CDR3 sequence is CSAGQGAGGNTIYF. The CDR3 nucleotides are TGCAGCGCGGGACAGGGGGCAGGAGGAAACACCATATATTTT. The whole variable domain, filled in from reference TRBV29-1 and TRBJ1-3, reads SAVISQKPSRDICQRGTSLTIQCQVDSQVTMMFWYRQQPGQSLTLIATANQGSEATYESGFVIDKFPISRPNLTFSTLTVSNMSPEDSSIYLCSAGQGAGGNTIYFGEGSWLTVV.